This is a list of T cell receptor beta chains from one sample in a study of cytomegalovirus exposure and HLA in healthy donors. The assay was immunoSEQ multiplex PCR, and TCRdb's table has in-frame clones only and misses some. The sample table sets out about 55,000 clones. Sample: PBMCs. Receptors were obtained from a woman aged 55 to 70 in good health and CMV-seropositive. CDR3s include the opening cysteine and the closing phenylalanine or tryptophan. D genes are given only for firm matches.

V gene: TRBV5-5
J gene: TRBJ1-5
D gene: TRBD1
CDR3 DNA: TGTGCCAGCAGCTTGGGACAGGGGGCAGGCAATCAGCCCCAGCATTTT
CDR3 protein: CASSLGQGAGNQPQHF

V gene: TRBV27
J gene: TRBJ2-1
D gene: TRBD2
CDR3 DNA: TGTGCCAGCAGTAGGGGCGGGAGCTCCTACAATGAGCAGTTCTTC
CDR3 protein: CASSRGGSSYNEQFF

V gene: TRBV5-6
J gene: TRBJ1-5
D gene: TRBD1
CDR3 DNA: TGTGCCAGCACCCCGACAGGGGCGGGCAATCAGCCCCAGCATTTT
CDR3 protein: CASTPTGAGNQPQHF

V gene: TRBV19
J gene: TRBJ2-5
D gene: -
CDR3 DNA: TGTGCCAGTAGTGTTGTGCAGGGGCTGGAGACCCAGTACTTC
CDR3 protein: CASSVVQGLETQYF

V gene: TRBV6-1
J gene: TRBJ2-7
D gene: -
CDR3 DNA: TGTGCCAGCAGGGGGGGGCAGGACCTCTCCTACGAGCAGTACTTC
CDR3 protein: CASRGGQDLSYEQYF

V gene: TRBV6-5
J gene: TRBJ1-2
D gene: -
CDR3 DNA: TGTGCCAGCAGTTTTTACAGGGAGACTAACTATGGCTACACCTTC
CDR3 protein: CASSFYRETNYGYTF

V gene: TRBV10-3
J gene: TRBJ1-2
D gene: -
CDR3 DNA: TGTGCCATCAGTGAGTCCGTAGATGGCTACACCTTC
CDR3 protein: CAISESVDGYTF

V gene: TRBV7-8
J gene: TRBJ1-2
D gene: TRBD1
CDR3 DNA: TGTGCCAGCAGTTGGACCGGGACAGCCGCCTATGGCTACACCTTC
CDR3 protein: CASSWTGTAAYGYTF

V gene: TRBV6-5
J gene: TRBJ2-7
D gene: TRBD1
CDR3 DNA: TGTGCCAGCAGTTACTCCGACAGGGGGGGCTACGAGCAGTACTTC
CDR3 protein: CASSYSDRGGYEQYF

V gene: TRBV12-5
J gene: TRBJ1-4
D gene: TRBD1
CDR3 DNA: TGTGCTAGTGGTTTGAATCAAGGGGGCCATGGAGAAAAACTGTTTTTT
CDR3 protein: CASGLNQGGHGEKLFF

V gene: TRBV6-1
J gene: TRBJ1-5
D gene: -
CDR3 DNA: TGTGCCAGCAGTACACAGTCATATAGCAATCAGCCCCAGCATTTT
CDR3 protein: CASSTQSYSNQPQHF

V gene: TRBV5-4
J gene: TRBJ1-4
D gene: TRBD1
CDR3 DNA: TGTGCCAGCAGCTCGATGCAGGGGGCGAGTGAAAAACTGTTTTTT
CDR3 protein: CASSSMQGASEKLFF

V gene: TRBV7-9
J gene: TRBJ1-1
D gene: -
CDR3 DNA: TGTGCCAGCAGCCCCCACTCTCAGGGCGCCAACACTGAAGCTTTCTTT
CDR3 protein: CASSPHSQGANTEAFF

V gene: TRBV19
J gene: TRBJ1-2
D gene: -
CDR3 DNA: TGTGCCAGTAGTGGCCCGACCGAGGCCGTCTATGGCTACACCTTC
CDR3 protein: CASSGPTEAVYGYTF

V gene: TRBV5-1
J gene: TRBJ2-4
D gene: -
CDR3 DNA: TGCGCCAGCAGCTTATTACAGGGAGGGGACATTCAGTACTTC
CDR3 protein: CASSLLQGGDIQYF

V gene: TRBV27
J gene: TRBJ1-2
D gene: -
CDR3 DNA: TGTGCCAGCAGTTTATCGGCCCAGATTTATGGCTACACCTTC
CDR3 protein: CASSLSAQIYGYTF

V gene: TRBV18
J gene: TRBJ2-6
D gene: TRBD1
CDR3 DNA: TGTGCCAGCTCACCGGAACAGGGGGGTGGGGCCAACGTCCTGACTTTC
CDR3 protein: CASSPEQGGGANVLTF

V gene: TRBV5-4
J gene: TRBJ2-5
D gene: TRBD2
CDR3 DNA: TGTGCCAGCAGCTTGGACTTAGCGGGGGTTCAAGAGACCCAGTACTTC
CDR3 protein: CASSLDLAGVQETQYF